Following are 8 T cell receptor beta chains from one sample sequenced in a study of CD8 T cells in ankylosing spondylitis. Their target antigens are unknown. Findings of the study overall: What appeared characteristic of ankylosing spondylitis blood was a TCR beta motif of under 10 highly homologous variants.

One entry per CDR3 protein results from TCRdb running MiXCR on the 5' RACE reads. The data show over 700,000 distinct CDR3 sequences, with around 20% seen just once and around 20% held by the top ten. Sequenced input: blood, either unsorted or a sorted T cell fraction (not recorded which). These receptors all come from a male donor with ankylosing spondylitis.

The chain combines TRBV29-1 with TRBJ2-3; TRBD1 or TRBD2 may be the D gene (5 bases each). This CDR3 comprises 13 residues. From germline, CDR1 is SQVTM and CDR2 ANQGSEA. CDR3 sequence (DNA): TGCAGTGGGTTGCAGGGAGGCACAGATACGCAGTATTTT. It codes for CSGLQGGTDTQYF.

The V gene is TRBV6-1, the J gene TRBJ2-2, with D tentatively TRBD1 (5 bases). This CDR3 region has 15 residues. Germline CDR1 and CDR2: MNHNS and SASEGT. V lost 5 bases, J lost 2 bases, and 12 bases lay in between. CDR3 in amino acids: CASSPTTVNTGELFF. The CDR3 region has the DNA TGTGCCAGCAGTCCGACGACAGTTAACACCGGGGAGCTGTTTTTT.

This clonotype has more than one count but fewer than ten. The V and J genes are TRBV7-2 and TRBJ1-5, with D possibly matching TRBD1 (6 bases). The CDR3 contains 13 residues. Looked up from germline, CDR1 is SGHTA and CDR2 is FQGNSA. With 4 bases removed from V and 7 bases from J, the gap between germline ends came to 11 bases. CDR3 sequence reads: CASSWTVPQPQHF. Written as DNA, the CDR3 is TGTGCCAGCAGCTGGACAGTCCCCCAGCCCCAGCATTTT. Filled out from reference TRBV7-2 and TRBJ1-5, the complete variable domain reads GAGVSQSPSNKVTEKGKDVELRCDPISGHTALYWYRQSLGQGLEFLIYFQGNSAPDKSGLPSDRFSAERTGGSVSTLTIQRTQQEDSAVYLCASSWTVPQPQHFGDGTRLSIL.

This clonotype appeared a few times. The gene calls are TRBV29-1 and TRBJ2-3; 9 nucleotides agree with TRBD1. There are 14 residues in the CDR3. J gave up 2 bases and V 3 bases, and 3 bases lay outside the gene matches. Germline V gene data show CDR1 as SQVTM and CDR2 as ANQGSEA. The CDR3, as DNA: TGCAGCGTTGAGGACAGGGGATCCACAGATACGCAGTATTTT. Amino acid sequence: CSVEDRGSTDTQYF.

This clonotype came up a few times. DNA for the CDR3: TGTGCCAGTAGCCTCGCCGCCTCTGGAAACACCATATATTTT. Translation: CASSLAASGNTIYF. The rearrangement joins TRBV19 to TRBJ1-3, with D unclear. Trimming shortened V by 6 bases and J by 0 bases, and 9 bases separated the two germline ends. Germline V CDR1 and CDR2: LNHDA, SQIVND (reference sequence). This CDR3 has 14 amino acids.

The chain couples TRBV12-3 or TRBV12-4 to TRBJ1-2, with D possibly being TRBD1 (6 bases). Trimming left V 2 bases short and J 6 bases short, with 19 bases between. There are 16 residues in the CDR3. The CDR3 reads CASSLIPRDTLHGYTF. The CDR3, as DNA: TGTGCCAGCAGTTTAATTCCCCGGGACACTCTTCATGGCTACACCTTC.

The CDR3, as DNA: TGTGCCAGCAGTAGGGGGTTCTCCTACGAGCAGTACTTC. Protein sequence: CASSRGFSYEQYF. The chain uses TRBV6-1 and TRBJ2-7, with a weak D call TRBD1 (6 bases). V lost 5 bases to trimming and J lost 0 bases, with 8 bases between them. Germline assignment: CDR1 MNHNS and CDR2 SASEGT. The CDR3 has 13 residues.

This clonotype was counted only a few times. The chain couples TRBV5-1 to TRBJ1-1, with unresolved D. The CDR3 loop spans 16 amino acids. Germline CDR1 SGHRS, CDR2 YFSETQ. The V and J ends lost 0 bases and 0 bases respectively, with 12 bases between them. This chain's CDR3 is CASSLGNGRLNTEAFF. The CDR3 DNA sequence: TGCGCCAGCAGCTTGGGCAATGGGAGATTGAACACTGAAGCTTTCTTT. Combining the CDR3 with reference TRBV5-1 and TRBJ1-1 gives the whole variable domain KAGVTQTPRYLIKTRGQQVTLSCSPISGHRSVSWYQQTPGQGLQFLFEYFSETQRNKGNFPGRFSGRQFSNSRSEMNVSTLELGDSALYLCASSLGNGRLNTEAFFGQGTRLTVV.